Described below is a single TCR beta chain sequence and its context. Trimming cost V 0 bases and J 4 bases, with 11 bases left between them. Germline V lookup: CDR1 SGHNT, CDR2 YYREEE (reference sequence). This CDR3 is built from 15 residues. This record belongs to a study of T cell changes during pregnancy in multiple sclerosis. Data came from immunoSEQ multiplex PCR; TCRdb stores just in-frame clones and leaves some out. The sample has about 34,000 clones, roughly 90% seen once. The chain is built from TRBV5-4 and TRBJ2-1; no reliable D call. The TCR originated in a female donor with multiple sclerosis, enrolled in a pregnancy study. Sequenced here: CD8+ T cells from peripheral blood mononuclear cells, sampled after pregnancy. CDR3 protein: CASSLGPETYNEQFF. CDR3 coding DNA: TGTGCCAGCAGCTTGGGCCCAGAGACTTACAATGAGCAGTTCTTC.